The rows below give T cell receptor beta chains drawn from one sample of a study of cytomegalovirus exposure and HLA in healthy donors. The method was immunoSEQ multiplex PCR; TCRdb's version includes in-frame clones alone and lacks a portion of them. The data show 70,000 to 95,000 clones, about 80% seen once. Sequencing was done on a sample of PBMCs. These receptors were taken from a man in his fifties or sixties in good health and CMV-seronegative. Each CDR3 is given with its conserved first and last residue. D genes are given only for firm matches. Clone size, where shown, is once, few, many, or a class for clones that have expanded.

v_call,d_call,j_call,clone_size,cdr3_aa,cdr3_nt
TRBV4-1,TRBD1,TRBJ1-2,.,CASSQVPTGGGYTF,TGCGCCAGCAGCCAAGTACCGACAGGGGGTGGCTACACCTTC
TRBV7-3,TRBD1,TRBJ2-2,.,CASSGTAVANTGELFF,TGTGCCAGCAGTGGGACAGCAGTGGCGAACACCGGGGAGCTGTTTTTT
TRBV9,.,TRBJ1-2,.,CASSPPHLYGYTF,TGTGCCAGCAGCCCCCCGCACTTGTATGGCTACACCTTC
TRBV5-1,TRBD2,TRBJ2-5,.,CASSLSGGETQYF,TGCGCCAGCAGCTTGTCCGGGGGGGAGACCCAGTACTTC
TRBV6-5,.,TRBJ1-1,few,CASSYSSEAFF,TGTGCCAGCAGTTACAGCTCTGAAGCTTTCTTT
TRBV13,.,TRBJ1-1,once,CASSLTRKRDTEAFF,TGTGCCAGCAGCTTAACCCGGAAGCGGGACACTGAAGCTTTCTTT
TRBV27,TRBD1,TRBJ2-2,.,CASSRDRSPGTGELFF,TGTGCCAGCAGTAGGGACAGGAGCCCTGGCACCGGGGAGCTGTTTTTT
TRBV28,.,TRBJ2-7,.,CASHSLAPYEQYF,TGTGCCAGCCATTCCCTAGCTCCCTACGAGCAGTACTTC
TRBV7-9,.,TRBJ2-7,.,CASSRGGTGFYEQYF,TGTGCCAGCAGCCGCGGGGGGACAGGGTTCTACGAGCAGTACTTC
TRBV6-1,TRBD1,TRBJ2-7,.,CASSLRDRGDEQYF,TGTGCCAGCAGTCTCCGGGACAGGGGGGACGAGCAGTACTTC
TRBV2,.,TRBJ1-3,.,CASSPRNTIYF,TGTGCCAGCAGCCCCAGAAACACCATATATTTT
TRBV7-3,TRBD2,TRBJ2-1,.,CASSLLGQRGDYNEQFF,TGTGCCAGCAGCTTATTAGGCCAGCGGGGGGACTACAATGAGCAGTTCTTC
TRBV7-9,TRBD1,TRBJ1-6,.,CASSFSGTGDNSPLHF,TGTGCCAGCAGCTTTTCGGGGACAGGGGATAATTCACCCCTCCACTTT
TRBV14,.,TRBJ1-1,.,CASSKGGIGDTEAFF,TGTGCCAGCAGCAAGGGAGGGATTGGCGACACTGAAGCTTTCTTT
TRBV5-1,.,TRBJ2-7,.,CASSTPDSSYEQYF,TGCGCCAGCAGCACCCCGGACAGCTCCTACGAGCAGTACTTC
TRBV19,TRBD1,TRBJ1-1,few,CASSIWGQSNTEAFF,TGTGCCAGTAGTATATGGGGACAGTCGAACACTGAAGCTTTCTTT
TRBV6-5,.,TRBJ2-3,.,CASSSQGRGGTDTQYF,TGTGCCAGCAGTTCGCAGGGGCGAGGGGGCACAGATACGCAGTATTTT
TRBV5-4,.,TRBJ1-4,.,CASSLRGAATNEKLFF,TGTGCCAGCAGCTTGCGGGGGGCTGCAACTAATGAAAAACTGTTTTTT
TRBV19,.,TRBJ1-1,.,CASDSGQNTEAFF,TGTGCCAGTGACTCAGGACAAAACACTGAAGCTTTCTTT
TRBV2,.,TRBJ2-3,.,CASRETGGGDTQYF,TGTGCCAGCAGAGAGACGGGGGGCGGGGATACGCAGTATTTT
TRBV10-3,TRBD2,TRBJ2-5,.,CAISGGYQGTQYF,TGTGCCATTAGCGGGGGGTACCAAGGGACCCAGTACTTC
TRBV9,.,TRBJ2-3,.,CASSVAPPDTQYF,TGTGCCAGCAGCGTAGCTCCCCCAGATACGCAGTATTTT
TRBV27,.,TRBJ2-2,few,CASSLDIFTGELFF,TGTGCCAGCAGTTTAGACATTTTCACCGGGGAGCTGTTTTTT
TRBV6-1,TRBD1,TRBJ1-4,.,CASSEGGGTGNEKLFF,TGTGCCAGCAGTGAAGGGGGGGGGACAGGAAATGAAAAACTGTTTTTT
TRBV29-1,.,TRBJ1-4,.,CSVGGGSEKLFF,TGCAGCGTTGGGGGGGGGTCTGAAAAACTGTTTTTT
TRBV30,TRBD1,TRBJ1-3,.,CASNWGTGRQGTIYF,TGTGCCTCCAACTGGGGGACAGGGCGTCAAGGCACCATATATTTT
TRBV7-7,.,TRBJ2-7,.,CASSAGGRGSSYEQYF,TGTGCTAGCAGCGCCGGGGGGCGGGGGAGCTCCTACGAGCAGTACTTC
TRBV25-1,.,TRBJ1-2,.,CASSAAGGLGVYTF,TGTGCCAGCAGCGCGGCGGGGGGCTTGGGTGTCTACACCTTC
TRBV5-1,.,TRBJ2-1,.,CASTPAGIGEQFF,TGCGCCAGCACCCCGGCGGGGATAGGTGAGCAGTTCTTC
TRBV19,TRBD1,TRBJ1-6,.,CASNSGQGADPLHF,TGTGCCAGTAACTCGGGACAGGGCGCTGATCCCCTCCACTTT
TRBV9,.,TRBJ2-7,.,CASSVAPIVQSEQYF,TGTGCCAGCAGCGTAGCCCCGATCGTACAGTCCGAGCAGTACTTC
TRBV30,TRBD1,TRBJ2-2,.,CAWRRDRATGELFF,TGTGCCTGGAGAAGGGACAGAGCGACCGGGGAGCTGTTTTTT
TRBV5-1,.,TRBJ2-3,.,CASSFSSSGADTQYF,TGCGCCAGCAGCTTCTCGTCTTCCGGAGCAGATACGCAGTATTTT
TRBV7-9,.,TRBJ1-6,.,CSGGGLGSSPLHF,TGTTCCGGCGGGGGGTTAGGTTCCTCACCCCTCCACTTT
TRBV7-8,.,TRBJ1-2,few,CASRPDRLGGYTF,TGTGCCAGCAGACCTGACAGGCTGGGAGGCTACACCTTC
TRBV4-1,.,TRBJ1-4,few,CASSQRIPLPAGGLATNEKLFF,TGCGCCAGCAGCCAGAGGATCCCACTCCCGGCCGGGGGTCTGGCAACTAATGAAAAACTGTTTTTT
TRBV5-1,TRBD2,TRBJ2-2,.,CASSFPSGVPQNTGELFF,TGCGCCAGCAGTTTTCCTAGCGGGGTTCCGCAGAACACCGGGGAGCTGTTTTTT
TRBV6-5,.,TRBJ1-6,once,CASSSTRDSPLHF,TGTGCCAGCAGTTCGACTCGGGATTCACCCCTCCACTTT
TRBV5-1,TRBD1,TRBJ2-7,few,CASSPTGKYEQYF,TGCGCCAGCAGCCCGACAGGGAAATACGAGCAGTACTTC
TRBV5-4,TRBD1,TRBJ1-1,.,CASSLGGQYTEAFF,TGTGCCAGCAGCTTGGGGGGACAGTACACTGAAGCTTTCTTT
TRBV5-4,TRBD1,TRBJ2-3,.,CASSSRTGGLDTQYF,TGTGCCAGCAGCTCCCGGACAGGGGGCTTAGATACGCAGTATTTT
TRBV9,TRBD2,TRBJ2-2,.,CASRTGTSGTGELFF,TGTGCCAGCAGGACAGGGACTAGCGGAACCGGGGAGCTGTTTTTT
TRBV19,TRBD1,TRBJ2-7,.,CASSTTGGSPRGQYF,TGTGCCAGTAGTACGACAGGGGGTTCCCCTCGAGGACAGTACTTC
TRBV7-3,TRBD2,TRBJ2-5,.,CASSLAPHGGGQETQYF,TGTGCCAGCAGCTTAGCCCCCCACGGGGGGGGGCAGGAGACCCAGTACTTC
TRBV4-2,.,TRBJ1-1,.,CASSRTAEQDEAFF,TGTGCCAGCAGCCGAACAGCAGAGCAAGATGAAGCTTTCTTT
TRBV29-1,TRBD1,TRBJ2-7,.,CSVEDHGTGGTYEQYF,TGCAGCGTTGAAGATCATGGGACAGGGGGCACCTACGAGCAGTACTTC
TRBV29-1,.,TRBJ1-2,.,CSVGAPTLDGYTF,TGCAGCGTTGGGGCGCCCACACTCGATGGCTACACCTTC
TRBV21-1,.,TRBJ1-1,.,CASSRKQGRGTEAFF,TGTGCCAGCAGCAGGAAACAGGGCCGAGGCACTGAAGCTTTCTTT
TRBV6-4,TRBD1,TRBJ2-2,many,CASSSGTGNTGELFF,TGTGCCAGCAGTTCCGGGACAGGGAACACCGGGGAGCTGTTTTTT
TRBV9,.,TRBJ2-1,.,CASSAQGASFHNEQFF,TGTGCCAGCAGCGCCCAAGGGGCGAGTTTCCACAATGAGCAGTTCTTC
TRBV30,TRBD1,TRBJ1-1,.,CAWKQGLNTEAFF,TGTGCCTGGAAACAGGGGCTGAACACTGAAGCTTTCTTT
TRBV9,TRBD2,TRBJ2-1,.,CASSGAGGRNEQFF,TGTGCCAGCAGCGGAGCGGGGGGGCGGAATGAGCAGTTCTTC